This TCR beta chain was documented in a study of beta chain features in type 1 diabetes. Study findings and constraints: Within the patient group, naive, central memory and Treg TCRB repertoires appeared more similar to each other than within healthy donors. Reduced insertions and increased deletions marked VDJ junctions in type 1 diabetes patients. Among patients with Type 1 diabetes, TCRB CDR3s were moderately but significantly shorter in every one of the four CD4+ subsets.

This clone turned up a few times. The target antigen is unknown. V lost 0 bases to trimming and J lost 8 bases, with 9 bases between them. Germline loops: CDR1 LGHNT, CDR2 FRNRAP. The length of the CDR3 is 13 residues. Every isolated RNA sample was fully reverse transcribed, so sequencing captured expressed TCRB transcripts. Profiling relied on immunoSEQ multiplex PCR, and the TCRdb table lists in-frame clones only, not all of them. The table shows 500,000 to 650,000 clones, with roughly 12% occurring only once. The chain links TRBV12-5 to TRBJ2-3, with D unresolved. Sequenced material: naive CD4+ T cells from blood. The TCR was taken from a man aged 30 to 39 with type 1 diabetes. CDR3 nucleotide sequence: TGTGCTAGTGGTTTGGTCCCGTCTGCTACGCAGTATTTT. Translation gives CASGLVPSATQYF. The whole variable domain, remainder taken from reference TRBV12-5 and TRBJ2-3, is DARVTQTPRHKVTEMGQEVTMRCQPILGHNTVFWYRQTMMQGLELLAYFRNRAPLDDSGMPKDRFSAEMPDATLATLKIQPSEPRDSAVYFCASGLVPSATQYFGPGTRLTVL.